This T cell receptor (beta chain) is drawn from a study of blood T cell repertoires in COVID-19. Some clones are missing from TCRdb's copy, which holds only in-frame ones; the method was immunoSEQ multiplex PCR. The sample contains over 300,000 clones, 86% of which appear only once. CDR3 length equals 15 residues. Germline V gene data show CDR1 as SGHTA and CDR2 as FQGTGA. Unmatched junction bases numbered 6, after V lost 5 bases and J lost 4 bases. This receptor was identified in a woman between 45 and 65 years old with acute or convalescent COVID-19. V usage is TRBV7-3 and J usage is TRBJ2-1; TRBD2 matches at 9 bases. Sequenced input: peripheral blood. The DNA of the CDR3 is TGTGCCAGCAGCAAGGGACTAGCTGAATACAATGAGCAGTTCTTC. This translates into CASSKGLAEYNEQFF.